A single T cell receptor (beta chain) is shown here with its context. There are 17 residues in the CDR3. V gave up 3 bases and J gave up 6 bases; unmatched junction bases: 8. The germline gives CDR1 KGHDR, CDR2 SFDVKD. The data were taken from a study of blood T cell repertoires in COVID-19. As handled by the study authors: Reference gene primer amplification gave nucleated cell count estimates. The repertoire was sequenced with immunoSEQ multiplex PCR; TCRdb's copy has only in-frame clones and lacks some. V, J and clone size are those of that table, while D and trimming were read from the DNA. The table includes 200,000 to 300,000 clones, about 90% detected once.

This receptor was obtained from a woman between 50 and 59 years old with acute or convalescent COVID-19. Sequencing used peripheral blood. J is TRBJ2-1 and V is TRBV24-1; 12 bases align to TRBD2. CDR3 nucleotide sequence: TGTGCCACCAGTGATCCCCTACGACTAGCGGGAGCCAATGAGCAGTTCTTC. As protein: CATSDPLRLAGANEQFF.